This T cell receptor (beta chain) is from a study of T cells in Graves' hyperthyroidism and ophthalmopathy. Researchers amplified the TCR beta CDR3 regions from RNA transcripts. The HTBI set primed first-round TCR CDR3 RT-PCR. One entry per CDR3 protein results from TCRdb running MiXCR on the multiplex PCR reads. The sample lists 370,000 or so distinct CDR3 sequences, 20% to 25% seen once, with about 73% in the top ten. V was clipped by 2 bases and J by 2 bases, with 7 bases between them. The CDR3 sequence is 14 residues long. Germline-derived CDR1 and CDR2 are MNHEY and SVGAGI. There are a few counts of this clonotype.

The receptor was derived from a man aged 45-60 years with Graves' hyperthyroidism. The J gene is TRBJ2-1, the V gene TRBV6-5; D not certain. Sequenced sample: blood. CDR3 nucleotide sequence: TGTGCCAGCAGTTACCAGCTGCCCTACAATGAGCAGTTCTTC. Protein: CASSYQLPYNEQFF.